Presented here are 21 T cell receptor beta chains from one specimen sequenced in a study of T cell responses to AZD1222 COVID-19 vaccine. TCRdb's table, derived via immunoSEQ multiplex PCR, lists solely in-frame clones and lacks some. The table has some 73,000 clones, roughly 87% seen once. The sample was peripheral blood, taken 28 days after the second AZD1222 dose. These receptors were collected from an adult who received the AZD1222 COVID-19 vaccine.

The chain carries TRBV7-9 and TRBJ1-1, with 11 bases matching TRBD1. CDR1 and CDR2 from the germline V gene are SEHNR and FQNEAQ (reference sequence). The CDR3 runs to 12 residues. The V segment lost 6 bases and the J segment 8 bases; nucleotides outside the gene matches: 2. CDR3 in DNA: TGTGCCAGCAGACGGACAGGGGGCGAAGCTTTCTTT. This codes for CASRRTGGEAFF.

V and J are TRBV15 and TRBJ2-7, with D maybe TRBD1 (6 bases). V lost 4 bases and J lost 6, with 13 bases in between. Per germline, CDR1 LNHNV and CDR2 YYDKDF (reference sequence). This CDR3 has 13 residues. The CDR3 here is CATSKWTEGEQYF. The CDR3 nucleotides are TGTGCCACCAGCAAGTGGACAGAAGGCGAGCAGTACTTC.

The gene calls are TRBV6-5 and TRBJ1-1; D not certain. V lost 2 bases, J lost 1 base, and 14 bases lay in between. This CDR3 region has 16 residues. Germline lookup yields CDR1 MNHEY and CDR2 SVGAGI. The CDR3 DNA sequence: TGTGCCAGCAGTTACCTTCGGGGAGCGGGGAACACTGAAGCTTTCTTT. It translates to CASSYLRGAGNTEAFF.

The gene calls are TRBV4-2 and TRBJ1-1, with 11 bases lining up with TRBD1. This CDR3 comprises 15 residues. In germline, CDR1 is LGHNA, CDR2 YNFKEQ. With 1 base clipped from V and 5 bases from J, the junction kept 3 bases outside the gene matches. The CDR3 loop reads CASSQVGQGGTEAFF. CDR3 DNA sequence: TGTGCCAGCAGCCAAGTGGGACAGGGGGGGACTGAAGCTTTCTTT.

The count of this clone is one. The chain combines TRBV27 with TRBJ1-1; D is uncertain. The CDR3 loop spans 13 amino acids. Trimming removed 5 bases at V and 2 bases at J, with 9 bases between. Germline CDR1 is MNHEY and CDR2 is SMNVEV (reference sequence). The CDR3 spells CASSIRPNTEAFF. The DNA for the CDR3 is TGTGCCAGCAGTATACGCCCAAACACTGAAGCTTTCTTT.

This chain uses TRBV7-2 with TRBJ1-6; D might be TRBD1 (6 bases). The V gene lost 0 bases and the J gene lost 6 bases, with 12 bases spanning the gap. Germline V gene data show CDR1 as SGHTA and CDR2 as FQGNSA. This CDR3 is 16 amino acids long. For the CDR3, the DNA is TGTGCCAGCAGCTTAGCCCTTGACAGGATTAATTCACCCCTCCACTTT. It yields the protein CASSLALDRINSPLHF.

This clone was observed once. The chain combines TRBV6-5 with TRBJ1-5; D ambiguous. Germline V gene data show CDR1 as MNHEY and CDR2 as SVGAGI. The CDR3 runs to 14 residues. Deletions cut 6 bases from V and 7 bases from J, with 16 bases between. The CDR3 is CASSARWGRQPQHF. The CDR3, as DNA: TGTGCCAGCAGCGCACGGTGGGGTAGGCAGCCCCAGCATTTT.

The CDR3 is CASSPWRRALRRGNEQFF. In DNA form, the CDR3 reads TGTGCCAGCAGCCCATGGAGAAGGGCCCTGCGGAGAGGCAATGAGCAGTTCTTC. This sequence joins TRBV11-2 and TRBJ2-1, with D uncertain. The V gene lost 5 bases and the J gene lost 6 bases, with 26 bases spanning the gap. This CDR3 is built from 18 residues. Looked up from germline, CDR1 is SGHAT and CDR2 is FQNNGV. Drawing the rest from reference TRBV11-2 and TRBJ2-1, the complete variable domain is EAGVAQSPRYKIIEKRQSVAFWCNPISGHATLYWYQQILGQGPKLLIQFQNNGVVDDSQLPKDRFSAERLKGVDSTLKIQPAKLEDSAVYLCASSPWRRALRRGNEQFFGPGTRLTVL.

The chain links TRBV11-2 to TRBJ2-3, with 13 bases matching TRBD2. The CDR3 is 18 residues long. Germline CDR1 is SGHAT and CDR2 is FQNNGV. V lost 4 bases, J lost 2 bases, and 9 bases stayed unmatched. The CDR3 coding sequence is TGTGCCAGCAGCTCCCGACCCGGGACTAGCGGGAACACAGATACGCAGTATTTT. Translating it yields CASSSRPGTSGNTDTQYF.

The CDR3: CASSIVKGGNQPQHF. As DNA, the CDR3 is TGTGCCAGTAGTATAGTGAAGGGTGGCAATCAGCCCCAGCATTTT. The rearrangement links TRBV19 to TRBJ1-5; D unresolved. This CDR3 is 15 amino acids long. Trimming cost V 1 base and J 2 bases, with 9 bases left between them. CDR1 is LNHDA and CDR2 is SQIVND in the germline V gene (reference sequence).

CDR3 region: CASSLGFGANSYNEQFF. CDR3 bases: TGTGCCAGCAGCTTAGGTTTCGGGGCAAACTCCTACAATGAGCAGTTCTTC. V usage is TRBV7-3 and J usage is TRBJ2-1; D tentatively reads TRBD1 or TRBD2 (5 bases each). V lost 2 bases and J 0 bases, leaving 14 bases between the germline ends. This CDR3 contains 17 residues. From germline, CDR1 is SGHTA and CDR2 FQGTGA. The full variable domain, its missing parts supplied by reference TRBV7-3 and TRBJ2-1, is GAGVSQTPSNKVTEKGKYVELRCDPISGHTALYWYRQSLGQGPEFLIYFQGTGAADDSGLPNDRFFAVRPEGSVSTLKIQRTERGDSAVYLCASSLGFGANSYNEQFFGPGTRLTVL.

This chain joins TRBV29-1 and TRBJ1-1; no clear D. Trimming took off 3 bases at V and 6 bases at J, with 2 bases between the two ends. The CDR3 has 9 residues. Germline CDR1 SQVTM, CDR2 ANQGSEA. As DNA, the CDR3 is TGCAGCGTTGAGCCTGAAGCTTTCTTT. Translation gives CSVEPEAFF. The full variable domain, completed using reference TRBV29-1 and TRBJ1-1, is SAVISQKPSRDICQRGTSLTIQCQVDSQVTMMFWYRQQPGQSLTLIATANQGSEATYESGFVIDKFPISRPNLTFSTLTVSNMSPEDSSIYLCSVEPEAFFGQGTRLTVV.

This chain connects TRBV18 to TRBJ2-3; 8 bases are shared with TRBD2. The CDR3 spans 16 residues. V lost 3 bases and J lost 3; bases outside the gene matches: 8. Germline assignment: CDR1 KGHSH and CDR2 LQKENI. The CDR3 reads CASSPRTSLSTDTQYF. DNA of the CDR3: TGTGCCAGCTCACCCCGGACTAGCCTTTCTACAGATACGCAGTATTTT. The full variable domain, in which reference TRBV18 and TRBJ2-3 provide the parts outside the CDR3, is NAGVMQNPRHLVRRRGQEARLRCSPMKGHSHVYWYRQLPEEGLKFMVYLQKENIIDESGMPKERFSAEFPKEGPSILRIQQVVRGDSAAYFCASSPRTSLSTDTQYFGPGTRLTVL.

The chain employs TRBV6-5 and TRBJ2-2; either TRBD1 or TRBD2 may fit D (5 bases each). The CDR3 is made up of 16 amino acids. Germline V gives CDR1 MNHEY, CDR2 SVGAGI. The germline V and J ends were trimmed by 0 bases and 1 base, with 9 bases remaining between them. The CDR3 DNA follows: TGTGCCAGCAGTTACTCGTGGGGGAGGAACACCGGGGAGCTGTTTTTT. Its protein product is CASSYSWGRNTGELFF.

The chain employs TRBV6-5 and TRBJ1-2, with D possibly being TRBD1 (5 bases). Trimming pared 6 bases from V and 1 base from J, leaving 12 bases between. Germline CDR1 is MNHEY and CDR2 is SVGAGI. CDR3 length: 14 residues. The CDR3 sequence: CASSLPRDNYGYTF. The DNA for the CDR3 is TGTGCCAGCAGCCTGCCCAGGGATAACTATGGCTACACCTTC.

The chain has TRBV3-1 (or the pseudogene TRBV3-2) and TRBJ2-1, with D perhaps matching TRBD1 or TRBD2 (5 bases each). CDR1 LGHDT and CDR2 YNNKEL come from the germline V gene (reference sequence). This CDR3 comprises 17 residues. With 3 bases removed from V and 0 bases from J, the gap between germline ends came to 15 bases. CDR3 sequence reads: CASSQGVWRSSYNEQFF. In DNA form, the CDR3 reads TGTGCCAGCAGCCAGGGGGTATGGAGAAGCTCCTACAATGAGCAGTTCTTC.

CDR3 nucleotides: TGTGCCAGCAGCAAAGGTCCGGGGGCGGATTTAGCGGGAGGGCCGGACACCGGGGAGCTGTTTTTT. It is translated as CASSKGPGADLAGGPDTGELFF. The rearrangement uses TRBV21-1 and TRBJ2-2; the table's D call, TRBD2, has no DNA check behind it. TRBV21-1 is reported as a pseudogene. This CDR3 has 22 residues.

The chain couples TRBV7-2 to TRBJ2-3, with D perhaps TRBD2 (6 bases). The germline gives CDR1 SGHTA, CDR2 FQGNSA. V dropped 7 bases and J dropped 3 bases, with 17 bases sitting between them. CDR3 length: 15 amino acids. Here the CDR3 reads CASIEGGPRTDTQYF. The DNA of the CDR3 is TGTGCCAGCATCGAAGGAGGGCCCCGTACAGATACGCAGTATTTT. Full variable domain (outside the CDR3, taken from reference TRBV7-2 and TRBJ2-3): GAGVSQSPSNKVTEKGKDVELRCDPISGHTALYWYRQSLGQGLEFLIYFQGNSAPDKSGLPSDRFSAERTGGSVSTLTIQRTQQEDSAVYLCASIEGGPRTDTQYFGPGTRLTVL.

The rearrangement joins TRBV7-9 to TRBJ2-3; D not resolved. The CDR3 covers 11 residues. CDR1 and CDR2 from the germline V gene are SEHNR and FQNEAQ (reference sequence). Trimming cost V 3 bases and J 3 bases, with 1 base left between them. The CDR3 is CASSFTDTQYF. As DNA, the CDR3 is TGTGCCAGCAGCTTTACAGATACGCAGTATTTT.

This clone was found once. The rearrangement uses TRBV29-1 and TRBJ1-1; TRBD1 matches 7 bases. CDR3 size: 13 residues. CDR1 SQVTM and CDR2 ANQGSEA come from the germline V gene. The V gene end was trimmed by 4 bases and the J gene end by 4 bases; junction bases not matched to a gene: 6. The CDR3 is CSVGTGVATEAFF. The DNA for the CDR3 is TGCAGCGTTGGAACAGGGGTGGCCACTGAAGCTTTCTTT.

The rearrangement uses TRBV18 and TRBJ1-1; D unclear. The CDR3 loop spans 13 amino acids. The germline V and J ends were trimmed by 6 bases and 1 base, with 9 bases remaining between them. The germline gives CDR1 KGHSH, CDR2 LQKENI. The CDR3 region has the DNA TGTGCCAGCTCCCACTTGGAGAACACTGAAGCTTTCTTT. It translates to CASSHLENTEAFF.